This is a list of T cell receptor beta chains from one sample in a study of cytomegalovirus exposure and HLA in healthy donors. Some clones are missing from TCRdb's copy, which holds only in-frame ones; the method was immunoSEQ multiplex PCR. The sample carries about 92,000 clones, over 75% recorded once. Sample: PBMCs. Receptors were obtained from a man between 18 and 35 years old in good health and CMV-seronegative. Each CDR3 is given with its conserved first and last residue. Fields, in order: V gene, clone size, CDR3 protein. Only some rows state a clone size, as once, few, many or a class for expanded clones.

V gene: TRBV7-8
clone size: NA
CDR3 protein: CASSSLAGGETQYF

V gene: TRBV5-6
clone size: NA
CDR3 protein: CASSLSGQETQYF

V gene: TRBV7-2
clone size: NA
CDR3 protein: CASSLGLGYQPQHF

V gene: TRBV9
clone size: once
CDR3 protein: CASSSHYTAGDNEQFF

V gene: TRBV5-4
clone size: NA
CDR3 protein: CASSSYDRDTQYF

V gene: TRBV19
clone size: NA
CDR3 protein: CASHWAGGELFF

V gene: TRBV29-1
clone size: once
CDR3 protein: CSVELVKNEKLFF

V gene: TRBV4-1
clone size: few
CDR3 protein: CASSQQGQRNTGELFF

V gene: TRBV30
clone size: NA
CDR3 protein: CAWSGTDTEAFF

V gene: TRBV2
clone size: NA
CDR3 protein: CASSEDWAGSGNTIYF

V gene: TRBV2
clone size: NA
CDR3 protein: CASGERELGNQPQHF

V gene: TRBV4-2
clone size: NA
CDR3 protein: CASSQEIPPQGQGAEQYF

V gene: TRBV11-2
clone size: NA
CDR3 protein: CASRTSQGRETQYF

V gene: TRBV6-1
clone size: once
CDR3 protein: CASSEPARSIYF

V gene: TRBV19
clone size: NA
CDR3 protein: CASSIRTGSSEAFF

V gene: TRBV19
clone size: once
CDR3 protein: CASSRTGLYEQYF

V gene: TRBV7-2
clone size: NA
CDR3 protein: CASSLEQGADEKLFF

V gene: TRBV12-5
clone size: NA
CDR3 protein: CASGPRDRGSGEQYF

V gene: TRBV7-9
clone size: NA
CDR3 protein: CSSSSRDISNQPQHF

V gene: TRBV27
clone size: NA
CDR3 protein: CASSRAHRGPEQYF

V gene: TRBV4-2
clone size: NA
CDR3 protein: CASSQGMGTGGEKLFF

V gene: TRBV19
clone size: once
CDR3 protein: CASRGGRYGYPF

V gene: TRBV18
clone size: NA
CDR3 protein: CASSPRQSEKLFF

V gene: TRBV27
clone size: NA
CDR3 protein: CASSSNRGRFDNSPLHF

V gene: TRBV11-2
clone size: NA
CDR3 protein: CASSPIGGQATGELFF

V gene: TRBV7-8
clone size: medium-sized
CDR3 protein: CASSPADSLYYGYTF

V gene: TRBV19
clone size: NA
CDR3 protein: CASSLVRTSGLREQYF

V gene: TRBV5-1
clone size: once
CDR3 protein: CASSLYPTGGSQPQHF

V gene: TRBV7-9
clone size: NA
CDR3 protein: CSSSSRGQGASGANVLTF

V gene: TRBV19
clone size: NA
CDR3 protein: CASTPPTGPNYGYTF

V gene: TRBV28
clone size: once
CDR3 protein: CASSLDGTGGGEETQYF

V gene: TRBV19
clone size: NA
CDR3 protein: CASSLRVSNQPQHF

V gene: TRBV27
clone size: NA
CDR3 protein: CASSLKGASNQPQHF

V gene: TRBV11-1
clone size: NA
CDR3 protein: CASSAGLAVTGELFF

V gene: TRBV5-1
clone size: NA
CDR3 protein: CASSGRTGTGANVLTF

V gene: TRBV7-6
clone size: NA
CDR3 protein: CASSDDRALFPYEQYF

V gene: TRBV5-1
clone size: NA
CDR3 protein: CASSPWTDQNTEAFF

V gene: TRBV10-3
clone size: NA
CDR3 protein: CAIRKGQEAFF

V gene: TRBV5-4
clone size: NA
CDR3 protein: CASSLAGTAYNEQFF

V gene: TRBV14
clone size: NA
CDR3 protein: CASSQGHSALYEQYF

V gene: TRBV5-1
clone size: NA
CDR3 protein: CASSPHLTGGNEKLFF

V gene: TRBV30
clone size: NA
CDR3 protein: CAWTFSRGTNEKLFF

V gene: TRBV18
clone size: NA
CDR3 protein: CASSPRIPGQGTETQYF

V gene: TRBV5-6
clone size: NA
CDR3 protein: CASSLEGTGHHNEQFF

V gene: TRBV29-1
clone size: NA
CDR3 protein: CSVVGQDTYEQYF

V gene: TRBV7-8
clone size: few
CDR3 protein: CASSLALEAFF

V gene: TRBV29-1
clone size: NA
CDR3 protein: CSVAPAGGAGNEQFF

V gene: TRBV6-4
clone size: NA
CDR3 protein: CASSQGTGYTQYF

V gene: TRBV29-1
clone size: NA
CDR3 protein: CSATTEVGSGANVLTF

V gene: TRBV9
clone size: NA
CDR3 protein: CASTVGLGQPDSPLHF

V gene: TRBV2
clone size: NA
CDR3 protein: CASSVGIGGGGTEAFF

V gene: TRBV5-1
clone size: NA
CDR3 protein: CASSYAGGSSYNSPLHF

V gene: TRBV5-6
clone size: NA
CDR3 protein: CASSLGARTEAFF